This is a list of T cell receptor beta chains from one sample in a study of control samples from healthy donors and cancer patients. Clones were sequenced by immunoSEQ multiplex PCR, and TCRdb holds only the in-frame ones, with some missing. This table holds 150,000 to 200,000 clones. The sequenced sample was blood. The receptors derive from a young woman in good health. CDR3s include the opening cysteine and the closing phenylalanine or tryptophan. The D gene is left open where the match is weak.

v_call	j_call	d_call	cdr3_nt	cdr3_aa
TRBV25-1	TRBJ2-7	.	TGTGCCAGCAGTACCCCTGGTCCGGGATACGAGCAGTACTTC	CASSTPGPGYEQYF
TRBV12-3/TRBV12-4	TRBJ1-6	.	TGTGCCAGCAGTTACGGTTCACCCCTCCACTTT	CASSYGSPLHF
TRBV4-1	TRBJ1-5	.	TGCGCCAGCAGCCAAGGCGGTAGGGGGGGGCAGCCCCAGCATTTT	CASSQGGRGGQPQHF
TRBV19	TRBJ2-2	.	TGTGCCACAAAAACAGGGAGGTTGGCTCGCGCCGGGGAGCTGTTTTTT	CATKTGRLARAGELFF
TRBV11-2	TRBJ2-5	TRBD1	TGTGCCAGCAGCCGACAGGGTGAGGAGACCCAGTACTTC	CASSRQGEETQYF
TRBV5-1	TRBJ2-7	TRBD1	TGCGCCAGCAGCCAAACAGGGGGGCACTACGAGCAGTACTTC	CASSQTGGHYEQYF
TRBV19	TRBJ1-1	.	TGTGCCAGTAGTCACGGCATGAACACTGAAGCTTTCTTT	CASSHGMNTEAFF
TRBV28	TRBJ2-2	.	TGTGCCAGCACTCAGCAGGGCCCAACCGGGGAGCTGTTTTTT	CASTQQGPTGELFF
TRBV28	TRBJ1-1	TRBD1	TGTGCCAGCAGTTTACCTTTTTGGGACAGGGGTATCGGCACTGAAGCTTTCTTT	CASSLPFWDRGIGTEAFF
TRBV5-4	TRBJ1-3	.	TGTGCCAGCAGCCCGGACCCATCTGGAAACACCATATATTTT	CASSPDPSGNTIYF
TRBV27	TRBJ1-5	.	TGTGCCAGCAGGCTTTTTAGCAATCAGCCCCAGCATTTT	CASRLFSNQPQHF
TRBV10-3	TRBJ2-7	TRBD2	TGTGCCATCAGTGAGTCGTATAGCGGGGGTTACGAGCAGTACTTC	CAISESYSGGYEQYF
TRBV4-2	TRBJ1-2	.	TGTGCCAGCAGCCAAGGGGGCGGGGGGGCGGAGTATGGCTACACCTTC	CASSQGGGGAEYGYTF
TRBV20-1	TRBJ1-1	.	TGCAGTGCTAGAGAGGGGTCTGAAGCTTTCTTT	CSAREGSEAFF
TRBV7-9	TRBJ2-3	.	TGTGCCAGCAGCCTAGGGAGAAAAAGCGCGGCAGATACGCAGTATTTT	CASSLGRKSAADTQYF
TRBV20-1	TRBJ1-5	.	TGCAGTGCTATTGAGGGTTCACTTAGCAATCAGCCCCAGCATTTT	CSAIEGSLSNQPQHF
TRBV2	TRBJ2-7	.	TGTGCCAGCAGTAATGGGGTGCACTACGAGCAGTACTTC	CASSNGVHYEQYF
TRBV5-1	TRBJ1-1	.	TGCGCCAGCAGCTTGGAGGCCGGGGCGGTTAACACTGAAGCTTTCTTT	CASSLEAGAVNTEAFF
TRBV3-1/TRBV3-2	TRBJ2-7	.	TGTGCCAGCAGCCTTGTGGGTGAGCAGTACTTC	CASSLVGEQYF
TRBV5-1	TRBJ2-7	TRBD1	TGCGCCAGCAGCTTAGGGACAGGAGAATACGAGCAGTACTTC	CASSLGTGEYEQYF
TRBV27	TRBJ1-3	.	TGTGCCAGCAGCCAAGGGACGGCTGGAAACACCATATATTTT	CASSQGTAGNTIYF
TRBV18	TRBJ1-1	.	TGTGCCAGCTCACCACCTAATCAGGCCGTGATAGCTGAAGCTTTCTTT	CASSPPNQAVIAEAFF
TRBV24-1	TRBJ1-1	.	TGTGCCACCAAGAGTAGTGCGACGAACACTGAAGCTTTCTTT	CATKSSATNTEAFF
TRBV4-3	TRBJ1-6	.	TGCGCCAGCTCGGACCGGGGCCCGGTTGATTCACCCCTCCACTTT	CASSDRGPVDSPLHF
TRBV30	TRBJ2-7	TRBD1	TGTGCCTGGAGATTAGGACAGGGGTTGAACTTC	CAWRLGQGLNF
TRBV7-8	TRBJ1-2	.	TGTGCCAGCAGCTTAATAGGTTCCTATGGCTACACCTTC	CASSLIGSYGYTF
TRBV5-1	TRBJ1-2	.	TGCGCCAGCAGATCGGACGGAAGATCGGGTGGCTACACCTTC	CASRSDGRSGGYTF
TRBV20-1	TRBJ1-3	.	TGCAGTGCTAGTAGGCCGGGACCGAGGGGAAACACCATATATTTT	CSASRPGPRGNTIYF
TRBV10-2	TRBJ1-1	.	TGCGCCAGCAGTGAGTTCCGACAGACTGAAGCTTTCTTT	CASSEFRQTEAFF
TRBV2	TRBJ1-5	.	TGTGCCAGCAGTGAATCCCTAGGCATACAGCCCCAGCATTTT	CASSESLGIQPQHF
TRBV5-1	TRBJ1-1	.	TGCGCCAGCAGCGCGGGAACCGAAGCTTTCTTT	CASSAGTEAFF
TRBV9	TRBJ1-1	.	TGTGCCAGCAGCGTGATACTGGGAACTGAAGCTTTCTTT	CASSVILGTEAFF
TRBV28	TRBJ1-6	.	TGTGCCAGCCTACCCACGGGCTCCTATAATTCACCCCTCCACTTT	CASLPTGSYNSPLHF
TRBV5-6	TRBJ2-7	.	TGTGCCAGCAGCGCCGCCTACGAGCAGTACTTC	CASSAAYEQYF
TRBV5-1	TRBJ1-1	.	TGCGCCAGCAGCTTGTCGGCCGCGTTGAACACTGAAGCTTTCTTT	CASSLSAALNTEAFF
TRBV23-1	TRBJ1-6	.	TGCGCCAGCAGTCGGGGGAGACCGAGCTCCTATAATTCACCCCTCCACTTT	CASSRGRPSSYNSPLHF
TRBV10-2	TRBJ1-5	.	TGCGCCAGCAATGAGGGCAATCAGCCCCAGCATTTT	CASNEGNQPQHF
TRBV6-1	TRBJ1-6	.	TGTGCCAGCAGTGAAACCCCTGGGGCGAGCTCCTATAATTCACCCCTCCACTTT	CASSETPGASSYNSPLHF
TRBV9	TRBJ2-1	TRBD2	TGTGCCAGCAGCGTTACTAGCGGGGGGGCCGGTGACAATGAGCAGTTCTTC	CASSVTSGGAGDNEQFF
TRBV28	TRBJ2-7	TRBD1	TGTGCCAGCTCAGAGGCCTCCGGACAGGGGGTTAAGTACGAGCAGTACTTC	CASSEASGQGVKYEQYF
TRBV7-2	TRBJ2-1	.	TGTGCCAGCAGCTTATCCGTATTAAGGACGGGGCACAATGAGCAGTTCTTC	CASSLSVLRTGHNEQFF
TRBV14	TRBJ1-2	TRBD1	TGTGCCAGCAGCGCGGGACAGAGCTATGGCTACACCTTC	CASSAGQSYGYTF
TRBV7-9	TRBJ2-2	.	TGTGCCAGCAGCTCATCCGGGACGCCTAACACCGGGGAGCTGTTTTTT	CASSSSGTPNTGELFF
TRBV28	TRBJ1-1	.	TGTGCCAGCAGTTTTGAGGAGACTGAAGCTTTCTTT	CASSFEETEAFF
TRBV11-2	TRBJ1-1	.	TGTGCCAGCAGCTTATTCAAGGGGCCCACTGAAGCTTTCTTT	CASSLFKGPTEAFF
TRBV28	TRBJ2-7	.	TGTGCCAGCAGTTTAGGAGTGGGCTACGAGCAGTACTTC	CASSLGVGYEQYF
TRBV5-1	TRBJ2-3	.	TGCGCCAGCAGCTTGGCATGGCCCACAGATACGCAGTATTTT	CASSLAWPTDTQYF
TRBV29-1	TRBJ2-1	TRBD2	TGCAGCGTTGCCGGGGGGATCGGAGATAGCGCCTACAATGAGCAGTTCTTC	CSVAGGIGDSAYNEQFF
TRBV28	TRBJ1-2	.	TGTGCCAGCACCTTTGACAGCCGGCCCAGCTACACCTTC	CASTFDSRPSYTF
TRBV7-2	TRBJ1-4	TRBD1	TGTGCCAGCAGCCATACAGGGGAGAAGGAAAAACTGTTTTTT	CASSHTGEKEKLFF
TRBV5-4	TRBJ1-5	.	TGTGCCAGCAGCTTTTACGGGGGCGGTCAGCCCCAGCATTTT	CASSFYGGGQPQHF
TRBV4-1	TRBJ2-1	.	TGCGCCAGCAGCCAAGATTCTAAGGCCGGGGGCGTGTGGAATGAGCAGTTCTTC	CASSQDSKAGGVWNEQFF
TRBV6-5	TRBJ1-2	.	TGTGCCAGCAGTTACTCCAGGGAGAACTATGGCTACACCTTC	CASSYSRENYGYTF
TRBV10-2	TRBJ1-4	.	TGCGCCAGCTCTGAAGGGGATTTACTCAATGAAAAACTGTTTTTT	CASSEGDLLNEKLFF
TRBV6-1	TRBJ1-6	.	TGTGCCAGCAGTGAAGGGCCGCAAGTGGCCCTCCACTTT	CASSEGPQVALHF